This T cell receptor (beta chain) is drawn from a study of beta chain features in type 1 diabetes. In the study overall: Patients were similar to healthy donors in age and gender (as well as in cell yields).

Worth noting for this clone: What it binds is unknown.

Findings and limits, study-wide: A PCR bias possibly favoring shorter templates would apply equally to patients and controls. A moderate, significant TCRB CDR3 shortening appeared in type 1 diabetes across four CD4+ subsets. More deletions and fewer insertions at VDJ junctions were found in patients with type 1 diabetes.

Every isolated RNA sample was fully reverse transcribed, so sequencing captured expressed TCRB transcripts. Clones were read by immunoSEQ multiplex PCR, and TCRdb kept only the in-frame ones, dropping some. The repertoire has some 120,000 clones, 15% to 20% of them found once; the top ten carry 2% to 3%. Sorting of CD4+ naive, central memory, regulatory and stem cell-like memory cells was performed via CD45RO/CCR7/CD25/CD127/CD95/CD27. The origin of this receptor is a man aged 18-30 years with type 1 diabetes. The sample was central memory CD4+ T cells from blood.

CDR3 protein: CASSQVGPSGANVLTF. The CDR3 DNA sequence: TGTGCCAGCAGCCAAGTTGGCCCGTCTGGGGCCAACGTCCTGACTTTC. The chain uses TRBV4-2 and TRBJ2-6; D remains unclear. The germline gives CDR1 LGHNA, CDR2 YNFKEQ. V was shortened by 1 base and J by 1 base, with 8 bases between the two germline ends. The length of the CDR3 is 16 residues.